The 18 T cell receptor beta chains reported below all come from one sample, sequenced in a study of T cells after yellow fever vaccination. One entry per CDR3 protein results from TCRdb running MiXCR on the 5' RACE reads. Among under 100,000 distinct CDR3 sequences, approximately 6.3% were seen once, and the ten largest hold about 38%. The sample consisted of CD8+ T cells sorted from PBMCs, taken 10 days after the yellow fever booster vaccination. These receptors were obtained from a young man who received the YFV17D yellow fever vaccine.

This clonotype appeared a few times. The CDR3 nucleotides are TGTGCCAGCAGCTTCCCCGGAGCGGGGGGGCCCAATGAGCAGTTCTTC. It yields the protein CASSFPGAGGPNEQFF. The rearrangement uses TRBV7-6 and TRBJ2-1, with TRBD2 matching 10 bases. The CDR3 has 16 amino acids. V was pared by 3 bases and J by 6 bases, with 8 bases of the junction left unmatched. Per germline, CDR1 SGHVS and CDR2 FNYEAQ.

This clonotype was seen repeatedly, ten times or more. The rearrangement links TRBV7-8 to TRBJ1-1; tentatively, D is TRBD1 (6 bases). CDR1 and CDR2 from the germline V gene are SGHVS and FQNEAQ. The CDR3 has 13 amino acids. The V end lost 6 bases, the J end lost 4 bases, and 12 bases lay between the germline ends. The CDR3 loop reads CASRLQGSTEAFF. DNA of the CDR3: TGTGCCAGCAGGTTACAGGGATCCACTGAAGCTTTCTTT. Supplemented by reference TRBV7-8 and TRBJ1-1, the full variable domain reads GAGVSQSPRYKVAKRGQDVALRCDPISGHVSLFWYQQALGQGPEFLTYFQNEAQLDKSGLPSDRFFAERPEGSVSTLKIQRTQQEDSAVYLCASRLQGSTEAFFGQGTRLTVV.

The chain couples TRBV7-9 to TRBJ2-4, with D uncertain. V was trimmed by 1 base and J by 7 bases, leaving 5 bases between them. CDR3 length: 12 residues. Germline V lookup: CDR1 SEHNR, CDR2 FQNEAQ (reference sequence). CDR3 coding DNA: TGTGCCAGCAGCTTAGGGTTGAACATTCAGTACTTC. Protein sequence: CASSLGLNIQYF.

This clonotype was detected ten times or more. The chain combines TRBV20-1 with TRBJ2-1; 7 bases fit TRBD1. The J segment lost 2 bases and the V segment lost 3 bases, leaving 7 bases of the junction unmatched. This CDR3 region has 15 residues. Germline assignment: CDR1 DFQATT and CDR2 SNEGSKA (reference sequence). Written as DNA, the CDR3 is TGCAGTGCTAGGGACCGGACAGGTCCCTACAATGAGCAGTTCTTC. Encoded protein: CSARDRTGPYNEQFF.

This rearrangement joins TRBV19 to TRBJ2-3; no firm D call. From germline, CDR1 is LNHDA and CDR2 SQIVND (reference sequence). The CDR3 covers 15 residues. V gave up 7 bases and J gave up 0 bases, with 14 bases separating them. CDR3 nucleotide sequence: TGTGCCAGTACCTCGCAGAGTTCCAGCACAGATACGCAGTATTTT. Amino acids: CASTSQSSSTDTQYF.

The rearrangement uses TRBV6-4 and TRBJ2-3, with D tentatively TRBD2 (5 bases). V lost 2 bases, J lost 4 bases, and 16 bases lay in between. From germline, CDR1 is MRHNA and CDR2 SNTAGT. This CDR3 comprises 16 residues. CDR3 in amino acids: CASSDNVASMADTQYF. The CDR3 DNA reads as TGTGCCAGCAGTGACAACGTTGCTAGCATGGCAGATACGCAGTATTTT.

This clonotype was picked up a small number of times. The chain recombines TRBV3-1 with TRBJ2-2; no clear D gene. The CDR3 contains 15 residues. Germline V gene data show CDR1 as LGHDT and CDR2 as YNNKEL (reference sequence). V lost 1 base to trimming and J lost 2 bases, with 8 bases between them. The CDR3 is CASSQGRLNTGELFF. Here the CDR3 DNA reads TGTGCCAGCAGCCAAGGTCGGCTCAACACCGGGGAGCTGTTTTTT.

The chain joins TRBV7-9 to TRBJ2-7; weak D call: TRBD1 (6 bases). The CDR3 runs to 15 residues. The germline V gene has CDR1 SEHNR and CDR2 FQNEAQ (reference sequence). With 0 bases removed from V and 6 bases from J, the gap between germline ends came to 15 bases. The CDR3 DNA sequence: TGTGCCAGCAGCTTAGCGCTATCGGCAGGGGTCGAGCAGTACTTC. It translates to CASSLALSAGVEQYF.

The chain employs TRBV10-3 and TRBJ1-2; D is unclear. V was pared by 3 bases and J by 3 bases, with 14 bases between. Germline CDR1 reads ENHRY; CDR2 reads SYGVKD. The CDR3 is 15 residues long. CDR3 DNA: TGTGCCATCAGTGAAATGGCCTCCAAGTACTATGGCTACACCTTC. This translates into CAISEMASKYYGYTF.

Here the CDR3 reads CASSSGTGGFDTQYF. In DNA form, the CDR3 reads TGTGCCAGCAGTTCCGGGACAGGGGGCTTTGATACGCAGTATTTT. This chain connects TRBV27 to TRBJ2-3; 12 bases align to TRBD1. Germline CDR1 reads MNHEY; CDR2 reads SMNVEV (reference sequence). The CDR3 covers 15 residues. The trim removed 4 bases at V and 6 bases at J, leaving 5 bases unmatched.

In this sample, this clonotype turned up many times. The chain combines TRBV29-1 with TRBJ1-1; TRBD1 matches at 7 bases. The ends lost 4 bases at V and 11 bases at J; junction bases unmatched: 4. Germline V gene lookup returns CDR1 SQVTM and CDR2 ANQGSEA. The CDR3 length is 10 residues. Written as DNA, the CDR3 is TGCAGCGTTGGGGACAGTCCCGCTTTCTTT. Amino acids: CSVGDSPAFF.

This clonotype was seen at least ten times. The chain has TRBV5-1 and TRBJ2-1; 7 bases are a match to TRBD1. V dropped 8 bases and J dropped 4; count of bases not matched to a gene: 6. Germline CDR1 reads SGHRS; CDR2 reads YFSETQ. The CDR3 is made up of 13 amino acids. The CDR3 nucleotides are TGCGCCAGTGGGGACAGAGGGTACAATGAGCAGTTCTTC. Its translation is CASGDRGYNEQFF.

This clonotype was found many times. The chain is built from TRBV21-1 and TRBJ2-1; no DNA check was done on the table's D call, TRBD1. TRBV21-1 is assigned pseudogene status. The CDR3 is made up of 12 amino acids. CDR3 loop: CASTTGGGEQFF. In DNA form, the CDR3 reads TGTGCCAGCACAACAGGGGGCGGTGAGCAGTTCTTC.

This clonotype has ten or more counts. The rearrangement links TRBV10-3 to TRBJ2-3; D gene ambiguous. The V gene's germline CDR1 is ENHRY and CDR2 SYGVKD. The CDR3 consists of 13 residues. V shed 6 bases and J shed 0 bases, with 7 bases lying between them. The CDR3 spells CAISPVSTDTQYF. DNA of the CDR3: TGTGCCATCAGCCCCGTGAGCACAGATACGCAGTATTTT.

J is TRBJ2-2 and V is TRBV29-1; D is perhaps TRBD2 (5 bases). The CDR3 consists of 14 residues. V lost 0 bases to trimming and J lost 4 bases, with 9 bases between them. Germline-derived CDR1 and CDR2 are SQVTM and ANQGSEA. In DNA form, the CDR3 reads TGCAGCGTTGAAGATTGGCGGGTCACCGGGGAGCTGTTTTTT. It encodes CSVEDWRVTGELFF.

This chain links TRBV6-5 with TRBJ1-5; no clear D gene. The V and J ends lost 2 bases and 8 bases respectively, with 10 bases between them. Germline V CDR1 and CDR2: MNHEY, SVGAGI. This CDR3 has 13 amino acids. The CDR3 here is CASSYRVLEPQHF. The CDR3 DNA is TGTGCCAGCAGTTACAGGGTTCTTGAGCCCCAGCATTTT.

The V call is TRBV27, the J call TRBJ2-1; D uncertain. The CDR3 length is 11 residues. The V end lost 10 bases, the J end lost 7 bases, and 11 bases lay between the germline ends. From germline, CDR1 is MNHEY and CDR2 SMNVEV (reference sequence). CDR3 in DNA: TGTGCCATCCACACTTTAAATGAGCAGTTCTTC. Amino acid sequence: CAIHTLNEQFF.

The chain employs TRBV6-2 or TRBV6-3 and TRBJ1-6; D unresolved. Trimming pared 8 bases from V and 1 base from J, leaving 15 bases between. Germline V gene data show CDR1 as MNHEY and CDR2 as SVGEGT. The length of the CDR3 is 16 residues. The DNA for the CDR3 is TGTGCCAGCCGTCTTCGGTTGGGGTCCTATAATTCACCCCTCCACTTT. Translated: CASRLRLGSYNSPLHF.